Shown below are 32 T cell receptor beta chains from a single sample sequenced in a study of OX40 agonist ivuxolimab in advanced cancers. The method was immunoSEQ multiplex PCR; TCRdb's version includes in-frame clones alone and lacks a portion of them. The sample includes over 80,000 clones, approximately 82% of them seen just once. The material was CD4+ or CD8+ T cells sorted from blood, obtained in a trial of the OX40 agonist ivuxolimab. The receptors derive from an adult with an advanced solid tumor such as melanoma, head and neck, liver or kidney cancer.

The chain joins TRBV7-9 to TRBJ2-3; 8 nucleotides align to TRBD2. The V and J ends lost 5 bases and 4 bases, in that order; junction bases with no gene match: 11. CDR3 length: 16 amino acids. The germline V gene encodes CDR1 SEHNR and CDR2 FQNEAQ (reference sequence). The CDR3 bases are TGTGCCAGCAGCGAGAGCGGGGGTGCCCTCCCAGATACGCAGTATTTT. Residues: CASSESGGALPDTQYF. The entire variable domain, with the rest obtained from reference TRBV7-9 and TRBJ2-3, is as follows: DTGVSQNPRHKITKRGQNVTFRCDPISEHNRLYWYRQTLGQGPEFLTYFQNEAQLEKSRLLSDRFSAERPKGSFSTLEIQRTEQGDSAMYLCASSESGGALPDTQYFGPGTRLTVL.

V and J are TRBV4-3 and TRBJ1-1; D is uncertain. The CDR3 has 14 amino acids. Deletions cut 1 base from V and 8 bases from J, with 14 bases between. The germline V gene encodes CDR1 LGHNA and CDR2 YSLEER. The CDR3 loop reads CASSQVPETREAFF. CDR3 nucleotides: TGCGCCAGCAGCCAAGTTCCGGAAACTAGAGAAGCTTTCTTT.

This clone came up once. The chain joins TRBV11-2 to TRBJ1-4; D perhaps matches TRBD1 (5 bases). Germline lookup yields CDR1 SGHAT and CDR2 FQNNGV. CDR3 length: 15 residues. The ends were cut back, 6 bases at V and 5 bases at J, with 16 bases in the middle. CDR3 nucleotide sequence: TGTGCCAGCAGAGGGAGGGGTCCCCGGAATGAAAAACTGTTTTTT. This codes for CASRGRGPRNEKLFF.

Here the CDR3 reads CASSPVSGQNTGELFF. Written as DNA, the CDR3 is TGTGCCAGCTCGCCTGTTTCGGGTCAGAACACCGGGGAGCTGTTTTTT. This chain links TRBV18 with TRBJ2-2; D is uncertain. The CDR3 length is 16 residues. Germline values: CDR1 KGHSH, CDR2 LQKENI. Trimming left V 6 bases short and J 1 base short, with 15 bases between.

This chain connects TRBV7-8 to TRBJ2-6; 7 nucleotides agree with TRBD1. The CDR3 covers 18 residues. V gave up 5 bases and J gave up 0 bases; unmatched junction bases: 10. The V gene's germline CDR1 is SGHVS and CDR2 FQNEAQ. CDR3 nucleotides: TGTGCCAGCAGCCCCTGGGACAGATCCAGCTCTGGGGCCAACGTCCTGACTTTC. Its protein is CASSPWDRSSSGANVLTF.

V gene TRBV6-5 combines with J gene TRBJ1-4; the D is unclear. Trimming removed 2 bases at V and 13 bases at J, with 8 bases between. Germline V CDR1 and CDR2: MNHEY, SVGAGI. The CDR3 sequence is 11 residues long. As DNA, the CDR3 is TGTGCCAGCAGTTACGGGATAGGACTGTTTTTT. It encodes CASSYGIGLFF.

This chain joins TRBV11-2 and TRBJ1-2; D perhaps matches TRBD1 (5 bases). Germline CDR1 is SGHAT and CDR2 is FQNNGV. The V end lost 1 base, the J end lost 6 bases, and 15 bases lay between the germline ends. The CDR3 contains 15 residues. The CDR3 DNA reads as TGTGCCAGCAGCTTAGTAGCAGGGAGGTGGGATGGCTACACCTTC. It specifies CASSLVAGRWDGYTF.

A note on this clone: At the DNA level, this CDR3 is encoded by other sequences in the same sample as well. The V gene is TRBV18, the J gene TRBJ1-5; D ambiguous. CDR1 KGHSH and CDR2 LQKENI come from the germline V gene. The CDR3 covers 13 residues. V was cut by 3 bases and J by 4 bases, with 7 bases left in between. CDR3 bases: TGTGCCAGCTCACCCGGGGAAAATCAGCCCCAGCATTTT. As protein: CASSPGENQPQHF.

As regards this clone: The junction shows a germline mismatch at one end, possibly a read error. The chain has TRBV18 and TRBJ1-2, with D possibly being TRBD1 (5 bases). In germline, CDR1 is KGHSH, CDR2 LQKENI. The CDR3 is made up of 15 amino acids. The CDR3 is CASSAPGPTNYGYTF. CDR3 DNA sequence: TGTGCCAGCTCAGCACCGGGACCAACTAACTATGGCTACACCTTC.

This chain links TRBV28 with TRBJ1-1; 7 nucleotides match TRBD1. This CDR3 spans 12 amino acids. V shed 5 bases, J shed 9 bases, and the junction held 6 bases outside the gene matches. Germline V gives CDR1 MDHEN, CDR2 SYDVKM. The DNA for the CDR3 is TGTGCCAGCAGTAGCCAACAGGGGAAAGCTTTCTTT. Residues: CASSSQQGKAFF.

This sequence joins TRBV6-6 and TRBJ2-7, with a weak D call TRBD1 (6 bases). This CDR3 has 15 residues. Germline CDR1 is MNHNY and CDR2 is SVGAGI (reference sequence). The V and J ends lost 0 bases and 4 bases respectively, with 13 bases between them. The CDR3 DNA sequence: TGTGCCAGCAGTTACTCGCGGCAGGGGTTTTACGAGCAGTACTTC. Translation: CASSYSRQGFYEQYF.

The rearrangement uses TRBV7-8 and TRBJ2-3, with 14 bases that match TRBD2. Trimming at V came to 4 bases and at J to 6 bases, leaving 6 bases not matched to a gene. Germline CDR1 and CDR2: SGHVS and FQNEAQ. The CDR3 covers 16 residues. The CDR3 spells CASSSTSGGATDTQYF. The CDR3 nucleotides read TGTGCCAGCAGCTCGACTAGCGGGGGGGCAACGGATACGCAGTATTTT.

This rearrangement joins TRBV19 to TRBJ2-3; 9 nucleotides align to TRBD2. Germline CDR1 LNHDA, CDR2 SQIVND (reference sequence). Trimming at V came to 6 bases and at J to 6 bases, leaving 7 bases not matched to a gene. This CDR3 has 14 amino acids. DNA of the CDR3: TGTGCCAGTAGGGCGGGGGGGCCTTTGGATACGCAGTATTTT. Amino acids: CASRAGGPLDTQYF.

This CDR3 is CASSPLALSNEQFF. As DNA, the CDR3 is TGTGCCAGCAGTCCCCTAGCGCTGAGCAATGAGCAGTTCTTC. The V call is TRBV6-4, the J call TRBJ2-1; the D gene is possibly TRBD2 (6 bases). Trimming cost V 5 bases and J 6 bases, with 14 bases left between them. Germline V gene data show CDR1 as MRHNA and CDR2 as SNTAGT. The CDR3 extends over 14 amino acids.

This clone was counted only a few times. The chain joins TRBV29-1 to TRBJ2-1; D possibly corresponds to TRBD1 (5 bases). The CDR3 contains 11 residues. The V gene's germline CDR1 is SQVTM and CDR2 ANQGSEA. V was cut by 7 bases and J by 10 bases, with 14 bases left in between. The CDR3 nucleotides are TGCAGCGCCGACAGCCGCGGAGAGCAGTTCTTC. Translated: CSADSRGEQFF.

The rearrangement links TRBV18 to TRBJ2-3; D is undetermined. This CDR3 is built from 11 residues. The germline V gene encodes CDR1 KGHSH and CDR2 LQKENI. Between the trimmed V and J ends, which lost 7 bases and 4 bases, there was a span of 6 bases. Written as DNA, the CDR3 is TGTGCCAGCTACCTGTCAGATACGCAGTATTTT. Translation gives CASYLSDTQYF.

This clone was found once. V usage is TRBV9 and J usage is TRBJ1-1; TRBD1 might be the D (5 bases). With 0 bases removed from V and 8 bases from J, the gap between germline ends came to 11 bases. This CDR3 is 13 amino acids long. Germline loops: CDR1 SGDLS, CDR2 YYNGEE. The CDR3 sequence: CASSVVGEGEAFF. Here the CDR3 DNA reads TGTGCCAGCAGCGTAGTTGGTGAGGGGGAAGCTTTCTTT.

V usage is TRBV7-2 and J usage is TRBJ1-5; tentatively, D is TRBD1 (5 bases). V was pared by 1 base and J by 6 bases, with 13 bases between. Germline V gives CDR1 SGHTA, CDR2 FQGNSA. The CDR3 runs 15 residues. CDR3: CASSLEGGRAQPQHF. The CDR3 DNA reads TGTGCCAGCAGCTTAGAGGGAGGCAGGGCTCAGCCCCAGCATTTT.

V usage is TRBV5-1 and J usage is TRBJ1-1, with 7 bases identical to TRBD1. The CDR3 runs to 14 residues. The ends lost 0 bases at V and 4 bases at J; junction bases unmatched: 3. The germline V gene has CDR1 SGHRS and CDR2 YFSETQ. The CDR3 region is CASSLETGSTEAFF. The CDR3, as DNA: TGCGCCAGCAGCTTGGAGACAGGGAGCACTGAAGCTTTCTTT.

The chain is built from TRBV19 and TRBJ2-3; 8 bases agree with TRBD1. Unmatched junction bases numbered 8, after V lost 3 bases and J lost 6 bases. CDR1 is LNHDA, CDR2 SQIVND, per germline (reference sequence). CDR3 length: 15 residues. The CDR3 bases are TGTGCCAGTAGTATTCAACAGGGGGTCGTGGATACGCAGTATTTT. Its protein product is CASSIQQGVVDTQYF.

The V call is TRBV11-2, the J call TRBJ2-2; the match to TRBD1 covers 9 bases. CDR3 length: 16 amino acids. The germline CDR1 and CDR2 sequences are SGHAT and FQNNGV. The V and J ends lost 6 bases and 7 bases, in that order; junction bases with no gene match: 12. The CDR3 DNA is TGTGCCAGCAGTCCGCCGGGACAGGGAAGAGGCGGGGAGCTGTTTTTT. Translating gives CASSPPGQGRGGELFF.

The V gene is TRBV6-1, the J gene TRBJ2-5; 9 bases are shared with TRBD1. V was clipped by 3 bases and J by 4 bases; unmatched bases: 9. The CDR3 covers 16 residues. Germline-derived CDR1 and CDR2 are MNHNS and SASEGT. Here the CDR3 reads CASSEIPGQGTETQYF. The CDR3 coding sequence is TGTGCCAGCAGTGAGATTCCGGGACAGGGCACAGAGACCCAGTACTTC.

The chain employs TRBV7-9 and TRBJ1-1, with D perhaps TRBD1 (5 bases). Deletions cut 4 bases from V and 3 bases from J, with 21 bases between. The CDR3 has 17 residues. The germline CDR1 and CDR2 sequences are SEHNR and FQNEAQ (reference sequence). The CDR3 nucleotides are TGTGCCAGCAGCTCCCCCCCCCTGGGCTTGGGGGACACTGAAGCTTTCTTT. Its translation is CASSSPPLGLGDTEAFF. The full variable domain, in which reference TRBV7-9 and TRBJ1-1 provide the parts outside the CDR3, is DTGVSQNPRHKITKRGQNVTFRCDPISEHNRLYWYRQTLGQGPEFLTYFQNEAQLEKSRLLSDRFSAERPKGSFSTLEIQRTEQGDSAMYLCASSSPPLGLGDTEAFFGQGTRLTVV.

This chain connects TRBV30 to TRBJ1-2; maybe TRBD1 (5 bases). The CDR3 runs to 12 residues. In germline, CDR1 is GTSNPN, CDR2 SVGIG (reference sequence). The V gene lost 2 bases and the J gene lost 7 bases, with 11 bases spanning the gap. The CDR3 coding sequence is TGTGCCTGGAGTCCGGTGGGGGGTGGCTACACCTTC. Encoded protein: CAWSPVGGGYTF. The full variable domain, in which reference TRBV30 and TRBJ1-2 provide the parts outside the CDR3, is SQTIHQWPATLVQPVGSPLSLECTVEGTSNPNLYWYRQAAGRGLQLLFYSVGIGQISSEVPQNLSASRPQDRQFILSSKKLLLSDSGFYLCAWSPVGGGYTFGSGTRLTVV.

This clone has a handful of counts. The chain uses TRBV7-2 and TRBJ1-5; a weak D match, TRBD1 (5 bases). With 1 base removed from V and 0 bases from J, the gap between germline ends came to 7 bases. The CDR3 sequence is 15 residues long. From germline, CDR1 is SGHTA and CDR2 FQGNSA. CDR3 residues: CASSLEGISNQPQHF. CDR3 in DNA: TGTGCCAGCAGCTTAGAGGGGATTAGCAATCAGCCCCAGCATTTT.

The chain uses TRBV6-6 and TRBJ2-3; 11 bases agree with TRBD2. This CDR3 comprises 16 residues. The V segment lost 6 bases and the J segment 4 bases; nucleotides outside the gene matches: 9. Germline V gene data show CDR1 as MNHNY and CDR2 as SVGAGI (reference sequence). As DNA, the CDR3 is TGTGCCAGCAGCCGTAGCGGGGGGGTTGGTGCAGATACGCAGTATTTT. This sequence encodes CASSRSGGVGADTQYF.

The V call is TRBV19, the J call TRBJ2-1; weak D call: TRBD2 (5 bases). The germline V gene encodes CDR1 LNHDA and CDR2 SQIVND (reference sequence). The CDR3 loop spans 14 amino acids. Trimming stripped 5 bases from V and 7 bases from J, with 15 bases between. The CDR3, as DNA: TGTGCCAGTAGTCTCTCGAGAGGGAGAAATGAGCAGTTCTTC. As protein: CASSLSRGRNEQFF.

The rearrangement links TRBV2 to TRBJ2-7; no reliable D call. V was clipped by 4 bases and J by 3 bases, with 13 bases between them. The CDR3 is 14 amino acids. Per the germline V gene, CDR1 is SNHLY and CDR2 is FYNNEI. As DNA, the CDR3 is TGTGCCAGCAGTGGAGTAGCTAGGGACTACGAGCAGTACTTC. Translating gives CASSGVARDYEQYF.

The chain recombines TRBV5-1 with TRBJ2-3; the D gene is possibly TRBD1 (5 bases). Germline CDR1 and CDR2: SGHRS and YFSETQ. V was pared by 0 bases and J by 2 bases, with 10 bases between. This CDR3 is built from 15 residues. The CDR3 DNA reads TGCGCCAGCAGCTTGGGCCAGGGCGTCACAGATACGCAGTATTTT. It yields the protein CASSLGQGVTDTQYF. The whole variable domain, filled in from reference TRBV5-1 and TRBJ2-3, reads KAGVTQTPRYLIKTRGQQVTLSCSPISGHRSVSWYQQTPGQGLQFLFEYFSETQRNKGNFPGRFSGRQFSNSRSEMNVSTLELGDSALYLCASSLGQGVTDTQYFGPGTRLTVL.

The chain employs TRBV2 and TRBJ1-2; no clear D. The V gene lost 0 bases and the J gene lost 4 bases, with 3 bases spanning the gap. This CDR3 contains 12 residues. In germline, CDR1 is SNHLY, CDR2 FYNNEI. The CDR3 loop is CASSEAAYGYTF. CDR3 nucleotide sequence: TGTGCCAGCAGTGAAGCCGCCTATGGCTACACCTTC.

The chain recombines TRBV6-7 with TRBJ2-7; 7 bases map to TRBD1. TRBV6-7 is an ORF for which the function is uncertain. The CDR3 length is 17 residues. V shed 2 bases and J 2 bases; nucleotides not matched to a gene: 12. For the CDR3, the DNA is TGTGCCAGCAGTTACGAAAGGGGGCCGTGGGCTCCCTACGAGCAGTACTTC. It yields the protein CASSYERGPWAPYEQYF.

This clone was counted once. The V call is TRBV5-6, the J call TRBJ2-7; D may correspond to TRBD1 or TRBD2 (5 bases each). The length of the CDR3 is 15 residues. V gave up 0 bases and J gave up 7 bases, with 17 bases separating them. CDR1 and CDR2 from the germline V gene are SGHDT and YYEEEE. CDR3 in amino acids: CASSLASAGWGEQYF. The CDR3 DNA follows: TGTGCCAGCAGCTTGGCCTCTGCAGGTTGGGGGGAGCAGTACTTC.